Listed here is a single TCR beta chain. TCRdb reprocessed the 5' RACE reads and keeps a single row for each CDR3 protein, giving no DNA. Its table records 300,000 to 450,000 distinct CDR3 sequences. The data were taken from a study of T cells expressing NK-cell markers. CDR3 size: 12 residues. CDR1 and CDR2 (germline): SQVTM, ANQGSEA. Sequenced sample: blood T cells: a sorted CD56 or NKG2C T cell subset, CD4+ or CD8+ T cells, or bulk PBMC T cells (not recorded which). The receptor was isolated from a man aged 18 to 69 in good health. The rearrangement uses TRBV29-1 and TRBJ2-3. The CDR3 protein is CSVRLRTDTQYF.